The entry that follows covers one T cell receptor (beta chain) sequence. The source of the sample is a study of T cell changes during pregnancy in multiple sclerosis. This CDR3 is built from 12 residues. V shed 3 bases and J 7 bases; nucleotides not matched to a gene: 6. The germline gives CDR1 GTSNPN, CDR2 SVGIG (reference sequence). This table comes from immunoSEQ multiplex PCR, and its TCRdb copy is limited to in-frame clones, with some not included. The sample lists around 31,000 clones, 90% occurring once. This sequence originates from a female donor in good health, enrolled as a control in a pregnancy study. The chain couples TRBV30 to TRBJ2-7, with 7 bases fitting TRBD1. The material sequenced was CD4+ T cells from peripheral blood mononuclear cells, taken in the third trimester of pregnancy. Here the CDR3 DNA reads TGTGCCTGGAGGGGGACAGATGGGGAGCAGTACTTC. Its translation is CAWRGTDGEQYF.